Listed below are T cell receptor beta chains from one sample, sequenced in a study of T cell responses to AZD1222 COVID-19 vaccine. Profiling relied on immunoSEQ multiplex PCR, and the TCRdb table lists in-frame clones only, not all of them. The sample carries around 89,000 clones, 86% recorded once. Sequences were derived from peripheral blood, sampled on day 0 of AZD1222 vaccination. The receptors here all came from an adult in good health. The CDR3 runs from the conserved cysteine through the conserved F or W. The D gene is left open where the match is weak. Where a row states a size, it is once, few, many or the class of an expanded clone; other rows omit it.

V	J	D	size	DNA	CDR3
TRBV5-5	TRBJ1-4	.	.	TGTGCCAGCAGCTTGGCCGTGAGCGCCCAGGAAAAACTGTTTTTT	CASSLAVSAQEKLFF
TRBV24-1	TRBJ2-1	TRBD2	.	TGTGCCACCAGTGAGACCGGACTAGCGGGACCCTACAATGAGCAGTTCTTC	CATSETGLAGPYNEQFF
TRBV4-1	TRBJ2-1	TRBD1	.	TGCGCCAGCAGCCAAGGACAGGGCCTCTACAATGAGCAGTTCTTC	CASSQGQGLYNEQFF
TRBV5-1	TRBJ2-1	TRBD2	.	TGCGCCAGCAGCTTGGACGGGAGGGTGAGCTCCTACAATGAGCAGTTCTTC	CASSLDGRVSSYNEQFF
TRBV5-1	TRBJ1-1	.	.	TGCGCCAGCAGCAAAGGCCCCGCGAACACTGAAGCTTTCTTT	CASSKGPANTEAFF
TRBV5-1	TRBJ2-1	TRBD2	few	TGCGCCAGCAGCCCTATACTAGCGGGAGGTTCCAATGAGCAGTTCTTC	CASSPILAGGSNEQFF
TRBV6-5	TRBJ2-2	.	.	TGTGCCAGCAGGAAGAGGGGCACCGGGGAGCTGTTTTTT	CASRKRGTGELFF
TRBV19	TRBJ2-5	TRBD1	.	TGTGCCAGTAGTACCGGGACAGGGAAAGAGACCCAGTACTTC	CASSTGTGKETQYF
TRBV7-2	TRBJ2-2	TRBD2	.	TGTGCCAGCAGCTTGAGAGCGGGAGCACGAACCGGGGAGCTGTTTTTT	CASSLRAGARTGELFF
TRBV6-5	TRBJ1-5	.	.	TGTGCCAGCCTTTGGACAGCGGATAGCAATCAGCCCCAGCATTTT	CASLWTADSNQPQHF
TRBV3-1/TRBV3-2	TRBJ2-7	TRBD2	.	TGTGCCAGCAGCCCCGGACTAGCGGGGACCTACGAGCAGTACTTC	CASSPGLAGTYEQYF
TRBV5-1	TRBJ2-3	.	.	TGCGCCAGCAGCAAGAGAAGGGGGTCAGATACGCAGTATTTT	CASSKRRGSDTQYF
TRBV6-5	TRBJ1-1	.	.	TGTGCCAGCAGCTACCTCAGGAACACTGAAGCTTTCTTT	CASSYLRNTEAFF
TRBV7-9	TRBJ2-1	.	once	TGTGCCAGCAGCCCGCGAGAAGCTAAGAATGAGCAGTTCTTC	CASSPREAKNEQFF
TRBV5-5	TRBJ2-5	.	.	TGTGCCAGCAGCCGCGGAACAGGGCTACAAGAGACCCAGTACTTC	CASSRGTGLQETQYF
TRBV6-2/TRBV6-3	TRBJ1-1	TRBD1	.	TGTGCCAGCAGTTACAGGGCAGGGGGGCTCACTGAAGCTTTCTTT	CASSYRAGGLTEAFF
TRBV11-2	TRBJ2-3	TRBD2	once	TGTGCCAGCCGGGGGGGCACAGATACGCAGTATTTT	CASRGGTDTQYF
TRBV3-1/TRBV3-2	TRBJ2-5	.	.	TGTGCCAGCAGCCGGGCGAGGAGGGGAGGAGAGACCCAGTACTTC	CASSRARRGGETQYF
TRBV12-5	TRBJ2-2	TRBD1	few	TGTGCTAGTGGTTTCGGACAGGGCACCGGGGAGCTGTTTTTT	CASGFGQGTGELFF